This T cell receptor (beta chain) was captured by sequencing in a study of T cell responses to AZD1222 COVID-19 vaccine. Regarding the study as a whole: A rise in Spike-specific TCR breadth and depth followed two AZD1222 doses. Nearly half of spike-specific TCRs reportedly go after variant regions that carry no mutations. The donors showed a predominance of white British ancestry and of females, with possible underestimation of clonal diversity. Repertoires were collected only later (after the peak T cell response had occurred).

As to this clone: Its target is not known.

Germline V gene data show CDR1 as SQVTM and CDR2 as ANQGSEA. This CDR3 has 13 amino acids. V was pared by 5 bases and J by 6 bases, with 6 bases of the junction left unmatched. The assay was immunoSEQ multiplex PCR, and TCRdb's table has in-frame clones only and misses some. The table lists 200,000 to 250,000 clones, 94% of them singletons. The chain has TRBV29-1 and TRBJ2-1, with 8 bases that match TRBD2. This receptor was identified in an adult who received the MenACWY meningococcal vaccine as a control. Material: peripheral blood, obtained 28 days after the second dose of the MenACWY control vaccine. The CDR3 sequence: CSVLSGGLNEQFF. In nucleotides, the CDR3 is TGCAGCGTTTTAAGCGGGGGCCTCAATGAGCAGTTCTTC.